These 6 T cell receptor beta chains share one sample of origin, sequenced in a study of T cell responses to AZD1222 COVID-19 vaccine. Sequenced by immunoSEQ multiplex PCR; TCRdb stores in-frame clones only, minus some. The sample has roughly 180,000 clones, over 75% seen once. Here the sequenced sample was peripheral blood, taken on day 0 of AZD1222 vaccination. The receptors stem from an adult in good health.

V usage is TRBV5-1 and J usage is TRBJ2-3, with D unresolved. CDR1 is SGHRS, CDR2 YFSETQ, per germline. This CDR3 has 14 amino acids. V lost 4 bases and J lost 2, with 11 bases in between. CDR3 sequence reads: CASSPNAATDTQYF. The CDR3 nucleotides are TGCGCCAGCAGCCCTAACGCGGCCACAGATACGCAGTATTTT.

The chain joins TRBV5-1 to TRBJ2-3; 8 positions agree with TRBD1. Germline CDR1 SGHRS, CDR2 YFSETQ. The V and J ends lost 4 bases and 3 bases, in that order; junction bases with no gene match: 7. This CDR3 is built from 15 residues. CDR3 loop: CASSVQGARTDTQYF. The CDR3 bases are TGCGCCAGCAGCGTTCAGGGGGCGAGGACAGATACGCAGTATTTT.

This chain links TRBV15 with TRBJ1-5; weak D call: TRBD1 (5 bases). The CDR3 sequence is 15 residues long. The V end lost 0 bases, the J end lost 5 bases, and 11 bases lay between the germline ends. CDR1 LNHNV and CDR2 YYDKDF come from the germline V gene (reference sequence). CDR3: CATSRDRGEHQPQHF. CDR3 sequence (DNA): TGTGCCACCAGCAGAGATCGGGGGGAGCATCAGCCCCAGCATTTT. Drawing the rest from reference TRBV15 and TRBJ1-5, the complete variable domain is DAMVIQNPRYQVTQFGKPVTLSCSQTLNHNVMYWYQQKSSQAPKLLFHYYDKDFNNEADTPDNFQSRRPNTSFCFLDIRSPGLGDTAMYLCATSRDRGEHQPQHFGDGTRLSIL.

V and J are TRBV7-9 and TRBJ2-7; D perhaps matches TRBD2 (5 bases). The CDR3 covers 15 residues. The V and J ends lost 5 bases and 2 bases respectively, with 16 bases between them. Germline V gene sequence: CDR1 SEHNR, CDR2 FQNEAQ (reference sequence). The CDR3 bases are TGTGCCAGCAGCGACCCCGGAGGTTGGGCCTACGAGCAGTACTTC. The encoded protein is CASSDPGGWAYEQYF.

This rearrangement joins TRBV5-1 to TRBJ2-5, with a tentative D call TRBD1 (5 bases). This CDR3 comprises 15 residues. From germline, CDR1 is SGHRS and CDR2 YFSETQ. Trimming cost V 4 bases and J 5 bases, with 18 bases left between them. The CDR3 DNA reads TGCGCCAGCAGCCCAGACTCGACAGTCCAGGAGACCCAGTACTTC. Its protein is CASSPDSTVQETQYF.

The CDR3 spells CASSPGTGPAEAFF. CDR3 DNA sequence: TGTGCCAGTAGTCCAGGGACAGGGCCGGCTGAAGCTTTCTTT. V usage is TRBV19 and J usage is TRBJ1-1; 9 bases match TRBD1. The V gene's germline CDR1 is LNHDA and CDR2 SQIVND (reference sequence). CDR3 length: 14 amino acids. The V and J ends lost 5 bases and 6 bases, in that order; junction bases with no gene match: 7.